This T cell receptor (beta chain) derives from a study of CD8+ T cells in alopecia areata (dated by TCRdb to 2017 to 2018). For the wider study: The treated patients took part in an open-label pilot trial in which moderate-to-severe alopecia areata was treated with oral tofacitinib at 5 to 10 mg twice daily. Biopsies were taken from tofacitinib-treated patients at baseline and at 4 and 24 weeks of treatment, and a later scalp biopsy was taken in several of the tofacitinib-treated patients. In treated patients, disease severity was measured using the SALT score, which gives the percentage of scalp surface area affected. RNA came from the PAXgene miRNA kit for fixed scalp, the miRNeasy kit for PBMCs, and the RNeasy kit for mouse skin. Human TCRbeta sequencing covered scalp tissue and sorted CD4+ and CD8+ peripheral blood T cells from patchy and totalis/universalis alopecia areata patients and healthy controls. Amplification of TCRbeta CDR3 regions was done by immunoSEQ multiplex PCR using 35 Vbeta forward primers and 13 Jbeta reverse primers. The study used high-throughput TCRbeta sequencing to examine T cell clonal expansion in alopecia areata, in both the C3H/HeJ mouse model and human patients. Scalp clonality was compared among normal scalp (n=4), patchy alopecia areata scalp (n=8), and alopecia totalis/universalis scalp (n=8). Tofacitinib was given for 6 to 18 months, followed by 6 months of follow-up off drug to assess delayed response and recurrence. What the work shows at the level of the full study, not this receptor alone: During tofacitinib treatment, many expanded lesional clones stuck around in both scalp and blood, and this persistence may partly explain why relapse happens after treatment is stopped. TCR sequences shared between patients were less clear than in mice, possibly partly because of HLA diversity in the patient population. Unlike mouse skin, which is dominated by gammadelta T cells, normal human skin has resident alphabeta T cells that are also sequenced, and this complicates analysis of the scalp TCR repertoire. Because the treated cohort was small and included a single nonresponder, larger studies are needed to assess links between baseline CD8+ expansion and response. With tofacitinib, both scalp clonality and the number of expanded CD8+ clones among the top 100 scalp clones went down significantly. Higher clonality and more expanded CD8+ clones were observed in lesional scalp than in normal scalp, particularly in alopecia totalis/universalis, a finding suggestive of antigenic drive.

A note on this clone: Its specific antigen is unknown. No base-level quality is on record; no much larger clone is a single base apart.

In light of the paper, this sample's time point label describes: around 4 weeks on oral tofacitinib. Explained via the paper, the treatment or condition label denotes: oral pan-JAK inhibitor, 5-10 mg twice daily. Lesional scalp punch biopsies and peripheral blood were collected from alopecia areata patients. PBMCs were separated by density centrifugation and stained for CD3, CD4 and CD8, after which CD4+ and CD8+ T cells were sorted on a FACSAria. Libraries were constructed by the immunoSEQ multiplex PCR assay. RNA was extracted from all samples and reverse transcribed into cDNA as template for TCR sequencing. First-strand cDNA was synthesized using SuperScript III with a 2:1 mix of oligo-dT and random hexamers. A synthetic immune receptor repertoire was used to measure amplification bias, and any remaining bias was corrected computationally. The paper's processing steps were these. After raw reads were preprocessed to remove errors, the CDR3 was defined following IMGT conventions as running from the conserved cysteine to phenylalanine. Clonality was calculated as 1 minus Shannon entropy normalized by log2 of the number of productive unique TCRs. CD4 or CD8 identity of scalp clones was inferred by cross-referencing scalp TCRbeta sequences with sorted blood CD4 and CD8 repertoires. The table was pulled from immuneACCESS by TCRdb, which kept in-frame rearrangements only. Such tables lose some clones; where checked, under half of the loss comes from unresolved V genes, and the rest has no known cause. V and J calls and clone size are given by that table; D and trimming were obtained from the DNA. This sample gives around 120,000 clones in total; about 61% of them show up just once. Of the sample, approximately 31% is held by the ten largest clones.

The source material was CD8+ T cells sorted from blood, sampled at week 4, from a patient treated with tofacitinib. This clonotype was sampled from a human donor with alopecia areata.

The DNA sequence is as follows: TGTGCCAGCAGTGCAGGGGGCATTCAGTACTTC. Translated, this gives CASSAGGIQYF. The rearrangement joined TRBV6-6 to TRBJ2-4, with 7 bases aligning to TRBD1. Its CDR3 holds 11 amino acids, cysteine through phenylalanine. The DNA shown is the 33-base CDR3, in frame from base 1. V lost 5 bases and J lost 9 bases, and the count of bases not matched to a germline gene is 1. CDR1 is given as MNHNY and CDR2 as SVGAGI, both from the germline V gene (reference sequence).